The rows below give T cell receptor beta chains drawn from one sample of a study of T cell repertoires in cytomegalovirus infection. TCRdb ran MiXCR on the reads and lists one entry per CDR3 protein. The table records about 57,000 distinct CDR3 sequences, around 20% of them present only once. The antigens these receptors bind are not known. The sample in question was CD8+ T cells from cultured PBMCs, obtained from culture after CMV antigen stimulation. The receptors come from a human donor in good health (CMV status not recorded). Some clones in this sample may be carry-over from other donors' samples. The CDR3 runs from the conserved cysteine through the conserved F or W. The D gene is left open where the match is weak. Clone sizes are given selectively: once, few, many, or a class where the clone is expanded.

CDR3 | DNA | V | size | D | J
CASSDGVLNQPQHF | TGTGCCAGCAGCGACGGGGTTCTAAATCAGCCCCAGCATTTT | TRBV7-9 | . | . | TRBJ1-5
CASSPTEAGTGRQPQHF | TGTGCCAGCAGCCCAACAGAGGCAGGGACCGGGAGACAGCCCCAGCATTTT | TRBV7-2 | . | . | TRBJ1-5
CASSQDTGNNYGYTF | TGCGCCAGCAGCCAGGATACAGGGAATAACTATGGCTACACCTTC | TRBV4-3 | few | . | TRBJ1-2
CASSPGLGDTQYF | TGCGCCAGCAGCCCGGGACTAGGAGATACGCAGTATTTT | TRBV4-1 | . | TRBD2 | TRBJ2-3
CASTRLDTDSGNTIYF | TGCGCCAGCACCCGACTAGATACAGACTCTGGAAACACCATATATTTT | TRBV4-1 | many | . | TRBJ1-3
CASSLTVHSNQPQHF | TGTGCCAGTAGTCTGACAGTCCATAGCAATCAGCCCCAGCATTTT | TRBV19 | . | . | TRBJ1-5
CASSLALYNEQFF | TGTGCCAGCAGTTTGGCACTTTACAATGAGCAGTTCTTC | TRBV12-3/TRBV12-4 | . | . | TRBJ2-1
CAVGIGNTEAFF | TGTGCCGTGGGGATTGGGAACACTGAAGCTTTCTTT | TRBV19 | few | . | TRBJ1-1
CASSLYGRGNRADTQYF | TGTGCCAGCAGCTTATACGGTCGGGGGAATCGGGCAGATACGCAGTATTTT | TRBV7-2 | . | . | TRBJ2-3
CASFFERGTALTDTQYF | TGTGCCAGTTTTTTCGAACGGGGGACGGCCCTCACAGATACGCAGTATTTT | TRBV6-1 | . | . | TRBJ2-3
CASDIRIPRNTEAFF | TGTGCCAGCGACATAAGGATCCCTCGGAACACTGAAGCTTTCTTT | TRBV7-2 | few | . | TRBJ1-1
CASSEQTNTEAFF | TGTGCCAGCAGTGAACAGACGAACACTGAAGCTTTCTTT | TRBV2 | few | . | TRBJ1-1
CASSFAGVNTGELFF | TGTGCCAGCAGTTTCGCAGGGGTGAACACCGGGGAGCTGTTTTTT | TRBV12-3/TRBV12-4 | . | . | TRBJ2-2
CASSPIRGVMNTEAFF | TGTGCCAGCAGCCCAATACGGGGCGTTATGAACACTGAAGCTTTCTTT | TRBV7-9 | . | . | TRBJ1-1
CASSFDGQTQYF | TGTGCCAGCAGCTTTGACGGTCAGACCCAGTACTTC | TRBV7-9 | few | . | TRBJ2-5
CASRWTGGRSNEKLFF | TGTGCCAGCAGATGGACAGGGGGCCGGTCTAATGAAAAACTGTTTTTT | TRBV7-4 | few | TRBD1 | TRBJ1-4